These T cell receptor beta chains were read from a single sample in a study of T cell changes during pregnancy in multiple sclerosis. Here immunoSEQ multiplex PCR was the method, and the copy in TCRdb shows in-frame clones only, minus some. The sample contains nearly 60,000 clones, more than 80% of which appear only once. The material sequenced was CD4+ T cells from peripheral blood mononuclear cells, taken after pregnancy. These TCRs come from a female donor in good health, enrolled as a control in a pregnancy study. The CDR3 runs from the conserved cysteine through the conserved F or W. Fields, in order: V gene, D gene, clone size, J gene, CDR3 protein, CDR3 DNA. A D gene is named only where the DNA matches it firmly. Expanded clones get a size class; other rows say once, few or many, or leave the size out.

TRBV28	TRBD1	.	TRBJ1-4	CASSALLGTALSGKLFF	TGTGCCAGCAGTGCCCTACTCGGGACAGCGCTAAGTGGAAAACTGTTTTTT
TRBV19	TRBD1	.	TRBJ1-2	CASSPGTEPYYGYTF	TGTGCCAGTAGCCCCGGGACAGAGCCCTACTATGGCTACACCTTC
TRBV5-3	TRBD2	once	TRBJ2-5	CARSSPGLAGGPGKETQYF	TGTGCCAGAAGCTCCCCGGGACTAGCGGGGGGGCCGGGTAAGGAGACCCAGTACTTC
TRBV30	.	.	TRBJ1-1	CAWSVPRTVEEAFF	TGTGCCTGGAGTGTTCCTAGGACAGTGGAGGAAGCTTTCTTT
TRBV6-6	.	.	TRBJ1-2	CASTRVSAGFYGYTF	TGTGCCAGCACCCGGGTTTCCGCGGGATTCTATGGCTACACCTTC
TRBV6-1	.	.	TRBJ1-2	CASSGQVPYGYTF	TGTGCCAGCAGTGGACAGGTTCCCTATGGCTACACCTTC
TRBV6-5	TRBD1	.	TRBJ1-2	CASSPTGAGGYTF	TGTGCCAGCAGCCCGACAGGGGCAGGGGGCTACACCTTC
TRBV28	TRBD1	.	TRBJ1-2	CASSSLTGGLGGYTF	TGTGCCAGCAGTTCCTTAACAGGGGGCTTAGGTGGCTACACCTTC
TRBV6-5	.	few	TRBJ1-5	CASSYIGGSNQPQHF	TGTGCCAGCAGTTACATAGGGGGTTCGAATCAGCCCCAGCATTTT
TRBV11-1	.	.	TRBJ2-2	CASNGGGPGELFF	TGTGCCAGCAATGGAGGGGGCCCCGGGGAGCTGTTTTTT
TRBV27	TRBD2	.	TRBJ2-5	CASRALGAGGGETQYF	TGTGCCAGCAGAGCCCTCGGGGCGGGGGGAGGTGAGACCCAGTACTTC
TRBV1	.	.	TRBJ1-1	CTSSQDRINREMDTEAFF	TGCACCAGCAGCCAAGATAGGATAAACAGGGAAATGGACACTGAAGCTTTCTTT
TRBV30	.	.	TRBJ1-6	CAWRARDSYNSPLHF	TGTGCCTGGAGGGCCCGGGACTCCTATAATTCACCCCTCCACTTT
TRBV5-1	.	once	TRBJ1-2	CASSDTQGTYGYTF	TGCGCCAGCAGCGACACCCAGGGGACCTATGGCTACACCTTC
TRBV11-2	.	.	TRBJ2-5	CASSLDGLLQETQYF	TGTGCCAGCAGCTTAGATGGCCTCCTTCAAGAGACCCAGTACTTC
TRBV7-2	TRBD2	.	TRBJ2-5	CASSPYLAGARETQYF	TGTGCCAGCAGCCCTTATCTAGCGGGGGCGAGGGAGACCCAGTACTTC
TRBV7-9	TRBD1	.	TRBJ1-2	CASSPTGGHYGYTF	TGTGCCAGCAGCCCGACAGGGGGCCACTATGGCTACACCTTC
TRBV19	.	few	TRBJ1-1	CASSIYRENTEAFF	TGTGCCAGTAGTATTTACAGGGAGAACACTGAAGCTTTCTTT
TRBV5-1	TRBD1	.	TRBJ2-7	CASSSGGQGTYEQYF	TGCGCCAGCAGCAGCGGCGGACAGGGGACCTACGAGCAGTACTTC
TRBV29-1	.	.	TRBJ2-7	CSAMGAGYEQYF	TGCAGCGCTATGGGGGCAGGGTACGAGCAGTACTTC
TRBV27	TRBD2	.	TRBJ2-5	CASSQDRAGWDQETQYF	TGTGCCAGCAGTCAAGATCGAGCGGGGTGGGACCAAGAGACCCAGTACTTC
TRBV19	.	.	TRBJ1-1	CASSIFSVVNTEAFF	TGTGCCAGTAGTATATTTAGCGTGGTGAACACTGAAGCTTTCTTT
TRBV7-2	TRBD1	.	TRBJ2-5	CASSRLQGKETQYF	TGTGCCAGCAGCCGATTACAGGGGAAAGAGACCCAGTACTTC
TRBV6-4	.	few	TRBJ2-5	CASWGDEETQYF	TGTGCCAGCTGGGGGGACGAAGAGACCCAGTACTTC
TRBV5-8	TRBD1	.	TRBJ1-2	CASSTRQGPRGYGYTF	TGTGCCAGCAGCACTAGACAGGGACCGAGGGGATATGGCTACACCTTC
TRBV19	TRBD1	few	TRBJ2-7	CASSAGQGPYEQYF	TGTGCCAGTAGTGCGGGACAGGGTCCCTACGAGCAGTACTTC
TRBV5-6	TRBD1	.	TRBJ2-7	CASSLVAAQGAREQYF	TGTGCCAGCAGCTTGGTTGCGGCACAGGGGGCGAGAGAGCAGTACTTC
TRBV12-5	.	.	TRBJ2-3	CASGLDRDAFTDTQYF	TGTGCTAGTGGTTTGGATCGGGATGCCTTCACAGATACGCAGTATTTT
TRBV7-3	TRBD1	.	TRBJ1-2	CASSPNPAGTGDGYTF	TGTGCCAGCAGCCCTAATCCTGCGGGGACAGGGGACGGCTACACCTTC
TRBV27	.	.	TRBJ2-1	CASTRSGVHEQFF	TGTGCCAGCACCCGTTCGGGGGTCCATGAGCAGTTCTTC
TRBV12-5	TRBD1	.	TRBJ1-2	CASGLNRGQDGYTF	TGTGCTAGTGGTTTAAACAGGGGGCAAGATGGCTACACCTTC